The clone carrying this TCR beta chain came up a few times. Antigen: not known. V was trimmed by 5 bases and J by 3 bases, leaving 16 bases between them. Per the germline V gene, CDR1 is MDHEN and CDR2 is SYDVKM. The CDR3 has 15 amino acids. The sample comes from a study of T-cell memory formation after mild COVID-19. The study's findings and limits: Among CD4+ contracting clones, most were CM and EM, and CD8+ ones EMRA. Prior to infection, memory already included some responding clones, suggesting cross-reactive memory joined.

5'RACE with constant-segment primers yielded barcoded, UMI-tagged TCR alpha and TCR beta cDNA libraries. One entry per CDR3 protein, called by TCRdb with MiXCR from the 5' RACE reads. The data hold 120,000 to 150,000 distinct CDR3 sequences, with 15% to 20% observed a single time. Sequenced material: PBMCs or a T cell subset sorted from them (not recorded which). The sequence came from an adult woman who had mild COVID-19 (a few samples of this study predate the infection). Cell type and time point are not known. The chain joins TRBV28 to TRBJ2-5; TRBD1 is a possible D gene (6 bases). DNA of the CDR3: TGTGCCAGCAGTGAGACAGGACGTAGTAAAGAGACCCAGTACTTC. Translating it yields CASSETGRSKETQYF. Based on the CDR3 plus reference TRBV28 and TRBJ2-5, the full variable domain is DVKVTQSSRYLVKRTGEKVFLECVQDMDHENMFWYRQDPGLGLRLIYFSYDVKMKEKGDIPEGYSVSREKKERFSLILESASTNQTSMYLCASSETGRSKETQYFGPGTRLLVL.